This T cell receptor (beta chain) was profiled in a study of Graves' ophthalmopathy and Graves' hyperthyroidism. Whole-study findings and limits: Built on 13 signatures, a model told ophthalmopathy apart from stable hyperthyroidism with around 90% sensitivity and less than 82% specificity. Thyroid clonotypes that were expanded above 0.001 frequency mostly also appeared in blood.

This clonotype was seen at least ten times. Its antigen is still unknown. By definition, stable hyperthyroidism involved no ophthalmopathy within 18 months of follow-up. Researchers took RNA transcripts and amplified TCR beta CDR3 regions from them. The first-round RT-PCR employed HTBI primers together with the Qiagen OneStep RT-PCR kit. A multiplex PCR was then performed as the second round. Via MiXCR, TCRdb re-called the multiplex PCR reads, giving one row per CDR3 protein. The sample records roughly 350,000 distinct CDR3 sequences, approximately 18% being singletons. CDR3 length: 14 residues. Per the germline V gene, CDR1 is SEHNR and CDR2 is FQNEAQ (reference sequence). Trimming stripped 4 bases from V and 5 bases from J, with 14 bases between.

The TCR was taken from an adult woman with stable Graves' hyperthyroidism. The material sequenced was peripheral blood. V and J are TRBV7-9 and TRBJ2-5; D not certain. CDR3: CASSSPPTEETQYF. For the CDR3, the DNA is TGTGCCAGCAGCTCCCCCCCAACGGAGGAGACCCAGTACTTC. The variable domain in full, completed from reference TRBV7-9 and TRBJ2-5, reads DTGVSQNPRHKITKRGQNVTFRCDPISEHNRLYWYRQTLGQGPEFLTYFQNEAQLEKSRLLSDRFSAERPKGSFSTLEIQRTEQGDSAMYLCASSSPPTEETQYFGPGTRLLVL.